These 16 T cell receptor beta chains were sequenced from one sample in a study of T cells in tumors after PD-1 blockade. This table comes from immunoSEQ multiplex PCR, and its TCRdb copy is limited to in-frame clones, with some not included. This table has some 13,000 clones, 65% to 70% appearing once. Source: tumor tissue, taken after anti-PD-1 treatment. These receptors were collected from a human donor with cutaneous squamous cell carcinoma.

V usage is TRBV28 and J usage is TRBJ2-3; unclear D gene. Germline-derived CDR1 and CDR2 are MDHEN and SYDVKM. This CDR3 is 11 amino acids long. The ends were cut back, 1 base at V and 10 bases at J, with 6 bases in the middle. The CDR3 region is CASSLSLAQYF. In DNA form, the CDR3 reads TGTGCCAGCAGTTTATCGTTGGCGCAGTATTTT.

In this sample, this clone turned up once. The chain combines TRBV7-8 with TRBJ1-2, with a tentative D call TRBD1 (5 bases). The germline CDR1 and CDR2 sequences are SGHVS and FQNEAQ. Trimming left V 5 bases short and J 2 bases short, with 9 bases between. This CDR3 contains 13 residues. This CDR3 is CASSPDTNYGYTF. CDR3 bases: TGTGCCAGCAGCCCGGACACCAACTATGGCTACACCTTC.

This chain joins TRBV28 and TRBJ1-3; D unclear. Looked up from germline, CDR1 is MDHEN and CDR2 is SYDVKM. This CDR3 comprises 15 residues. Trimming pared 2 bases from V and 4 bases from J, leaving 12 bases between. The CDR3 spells CASSLRTAVGNTIYF. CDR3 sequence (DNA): TGTGCCAGCAGTTTACGGACGGCTGTAGGAAACACCATATATTTT.

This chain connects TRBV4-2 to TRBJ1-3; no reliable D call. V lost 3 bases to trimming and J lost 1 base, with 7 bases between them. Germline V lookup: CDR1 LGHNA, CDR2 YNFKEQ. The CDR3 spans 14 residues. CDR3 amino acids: CASSHETSGNTIYF. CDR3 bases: TGTGCCAGCAGCCATGAAACGTCTGGAAACACCATATATTTT.

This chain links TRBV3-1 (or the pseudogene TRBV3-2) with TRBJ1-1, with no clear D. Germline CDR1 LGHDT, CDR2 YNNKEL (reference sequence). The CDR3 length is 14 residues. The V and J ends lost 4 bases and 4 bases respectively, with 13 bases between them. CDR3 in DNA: TGTGCCAGCAGCCCCCCGGGTCGAGGCACTGAAGCTTTCTTT. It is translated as CASSPPGRGTEAFF.

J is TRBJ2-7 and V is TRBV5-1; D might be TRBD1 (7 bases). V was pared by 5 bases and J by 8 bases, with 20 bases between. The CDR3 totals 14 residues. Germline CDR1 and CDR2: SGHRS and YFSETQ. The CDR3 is CASRPDGGGRKQYF. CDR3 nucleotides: TGCGCCAGCAGGCCTGATGGAGGGGGCCGTAAGCAGTACTTC.

CDR3 loop: CASSFTGERPGELFF. CDR3 DNA sequence: TGTGCCAGCAGTTTTACGGGAGAGCGTCCCGGGGAGCTGTTTTTT. The chain combines TRBV6-1 with TRBJ2-2, with D perhaps TRBD2 (6 bases). Germline V gene lookup returns CDR1 MNHNS and CDR2 SASEGT. This CDR3 contains 15 residues. V was cut by 5 bases and J by 6 bases, with 16 bases left in between.

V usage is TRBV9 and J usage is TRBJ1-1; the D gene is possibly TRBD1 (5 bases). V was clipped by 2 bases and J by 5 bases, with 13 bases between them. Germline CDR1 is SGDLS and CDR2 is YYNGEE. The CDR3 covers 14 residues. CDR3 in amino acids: CASSVGAPGTEAFF. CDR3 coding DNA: TGTGCCAGCAGCGTCGGGGCCCCGGGTACTGAAGCTTTCTTT.

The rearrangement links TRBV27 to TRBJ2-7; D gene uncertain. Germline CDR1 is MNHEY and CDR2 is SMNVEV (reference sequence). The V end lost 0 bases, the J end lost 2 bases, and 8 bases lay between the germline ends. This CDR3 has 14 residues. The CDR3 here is CASSLSYGTYEQYF. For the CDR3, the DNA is TGTGCCAGCAGTTTATCGTACGGAACCTACGAGCAGTACTTC.

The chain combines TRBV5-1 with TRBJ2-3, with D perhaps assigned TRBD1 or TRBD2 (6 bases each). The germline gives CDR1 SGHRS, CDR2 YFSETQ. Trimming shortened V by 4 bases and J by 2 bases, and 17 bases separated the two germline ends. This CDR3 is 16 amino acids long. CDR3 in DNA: TGCGCCAGCAGCCAGGGACGGGGGCTTACCACAGATACGCAGTATTTT. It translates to CASSQGRGLTTDTQYF.

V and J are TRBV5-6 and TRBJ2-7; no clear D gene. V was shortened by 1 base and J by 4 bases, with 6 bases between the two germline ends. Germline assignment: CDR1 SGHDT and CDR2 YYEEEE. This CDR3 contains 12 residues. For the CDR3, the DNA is TGTGCCAGCAGCTTGCAGCCTTACGAGCAGTACTTC. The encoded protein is CASSLQPYEQYF. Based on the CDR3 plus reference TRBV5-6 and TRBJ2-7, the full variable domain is DAGVTQSPTHLIKTRGQQVTLRCSPKSGHDTVSWYQQALGQGPQFIFQYYEEEERQRGNFPDRFSGHQFPNYSSELNVNALLLGDSALYLCASSLQPYEQYFGPGTRLTVT.

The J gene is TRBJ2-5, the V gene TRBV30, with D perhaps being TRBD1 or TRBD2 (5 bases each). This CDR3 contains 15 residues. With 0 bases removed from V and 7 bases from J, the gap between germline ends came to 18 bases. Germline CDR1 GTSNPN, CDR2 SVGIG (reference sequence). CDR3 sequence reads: CAWSVPKRDGTTQYF. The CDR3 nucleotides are TGTGCCTGGAGTGTTCCGAAAAGGGACGGTACGACCCAGTACTTC.

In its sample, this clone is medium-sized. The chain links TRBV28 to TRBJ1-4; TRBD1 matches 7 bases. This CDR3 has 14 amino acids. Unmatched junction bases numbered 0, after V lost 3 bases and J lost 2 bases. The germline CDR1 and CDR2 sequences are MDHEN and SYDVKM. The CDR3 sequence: CASSFRGTNEKLFF. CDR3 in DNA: TGTGCCAGCAGTTTCAGGGGGACTAATGAAAAACTGTTTTTT. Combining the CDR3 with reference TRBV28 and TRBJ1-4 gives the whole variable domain DVKVTQSSRYLVKRTGEKVFLECVQDMDHENMFWYRQDPGLGLRLIYFSYDVKMKEKGDIPEGYSVSREKKERFSLILESASTNQTSMYLCASSFRGTNEKLFFGSGTQLSVL.

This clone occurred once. The CDR3 region has the DNA TGTGCCAGTAGTATGGGACTAGCGGGATACAATGAGCAGTTCTTC. As protein: CASSMGLAGYNEQFF. This sequence joins TRBV19 and TRBJ2-1; 13 nucleotides match TRBD2. Germline lookup yields CDR1 LNHDA and CDR2 SQIVND (reference sequence). There are 15 residues in the CDR3. After removal of 3 bases from V and 4 bases from J, the junction contained 0 bases not matched to a gene.

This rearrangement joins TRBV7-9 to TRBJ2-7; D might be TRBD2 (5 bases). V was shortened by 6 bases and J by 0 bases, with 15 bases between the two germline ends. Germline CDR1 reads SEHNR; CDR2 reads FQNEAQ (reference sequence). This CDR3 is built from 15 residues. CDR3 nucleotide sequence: TGTGCCAGCAGTCCCCGGACTTTAAGCTCCTACGAGCAGTACTTC. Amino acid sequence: CASSPRTLSSYEQYF.

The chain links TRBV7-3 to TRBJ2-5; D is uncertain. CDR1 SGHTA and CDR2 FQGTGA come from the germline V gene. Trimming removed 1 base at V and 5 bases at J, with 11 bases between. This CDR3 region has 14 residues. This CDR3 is CASSLSSTSETQYF. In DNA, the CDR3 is TGTGCCAGCAGCTTAAGCTCGACCTCGGAGACCCAGTACTTC.